This entry lists 28 T cell receptor beta chains sequenced from one sample in a study of CD8 T cells in Susac syndrome. RNA in amounts of roughly 0.5 to 1 ug was reverse transcribed with random hexamers. Each CDR3 protein is one row after TCRdb ran MiXCR on the immunoSEQ multiplex PCR reads. Of fewer than 100,000 distinct CDR3 sequences in the sample, around 90% were seen once. Material for sequencing was CD8+ T cells from PBMCs. The receptor source for this set is a human donor with multiple sclerosis.

J is TRBJ2-1 and V is TRBV3-1; no firm D call. This CDR3 spans 13 amino acids. V gave up 4 bases and J gave up 6 bases, with 10 bases separating them. Germline V gives CDR1 LGHDT, CDR2 YNNKEL (reference sequence). This CDR3 reads CASSPRMINEQFF. DNA for the CDR3: TGTGCCAGCAGCCCACGGATGATCAATGAGCAGTTCTTC.

V usage is TRBV28 and J usage is TRBJ2-7; no clear D. Deletions cut 0 bases from V and 0 bases from J, with 6 bases between. This CDR3 comprises 14 residues. Germline V gives CDR1 MDHEN, CDR2 SYDVKM. Written as DNA, the CDR3 is TGTGCCAGCAGTTTATGGGACCCCTCCTACGAGCAGTACTTC. This encodes CASSLWDPSYEQYF.

The chain combines TRBV13 with TRBJ2-5; the D is unclear. The germline V gene has CDR1 PRHDT and CDR2 FYEKMQ (reference sequence). V gave up 0 bases and J gave up 5 bases, with 7 bases separating them. This CDR3 comprises 13 residues. In nucleotides, the CDR3 is TGTGCCAGCAGCTTAGGGGGAAAGGAGACCCAGTACTTC. Translating it yields CASSLGGKETQYF.

The gene calls are TRBV9 and TRBJ2-2; 8 nucleotides line up with TRBD2. The CDR3 is 16 residues long. Looked up from germline, CDR1 is SGDLS and CDR2 is YYNGEE. J was trimmed by 8 bases and V by 0 bases; bases with no gene match: 9. The CDR3 loop is CASSVGAGVPTGELFF. As DNA, the CDR3 is TGTGCCAGCAGCGTAGGAGCGGGAGTCCCCACGGGGGAGCTGTTTTTT. Full variable domain (outside the CDR3, taken from reference TRBV9 and TRBJ2-2): DSGVTQTPKHLITATGQRVTLRCSPRSGDLSVYWYQQSLDQGLQFLIQYYNGEERAKGNILERFSAQQFPDLHSELNLSSLELGDSALYFCASSVGAGVPTGELFFGEGSRLTVL.

This clonotype was counted a few times. J is TRBJ2-5 and V is TRBV7-2, with 8 bases identical to TRBD2. In germline, CDR1 is SGHTA, CDR2 FQGNSA. The CDR3 is 15 amino acids. Unmatched junction bases numbered 7, after V lost 2 bases and J lost 5 bases. The CDR3 DNA follows: TGTGCCAGCAGCTTAAGCGGGAGCCCGGGGGAGACCCAGTACTTC. It yields the protein CASSLSGSPGETQYF.

On this clonotype itself: The junction differs from germline at one of its ends, possibly a read error. The J gene is TRBJ1-1, the V gene TRBV5-6; possibly TRBD1 for D (6 bases). This CDR3 is 15 amino acids long. Germline CDR1 SGHDT, CDR2 YYEEEE. The CDR3 coding sequence is TGTGCCAGCGCGGAAATGACAGGCCGGGGAGTTGAAGTTTTCTTT. Translating it yields CASAEMTGRGVEVFF.

The gene calls are TRBV19 and TRBJ1-1, with a possible D match to TRBD1 (6 bases). Trimming removed 10 bases at V and 8 bases at J, with 14 bases between. From germline, CDR1 is LNHDA and CDR2 SQIVND (reference sequence). CDR3 length: 11 residues. The CDR3 sequence is CATAQGNEAFF. Here the CDR3 DNA reads TGTGCCACAGCACAGGGCAACGAAGCTTTCTTT.

The rearrangement uses TRBV28 and TRBJ2-5, with TRBD1 matching 12 bases. J gave up 5 bases and V 1 base, and 14 bases lay outside the gene matches. This CDR3 region has 19 residues. Germline-derived CDR1 and CDR2 are MDHEN and SYDVKM. The CDR3 nucleotides are TGTGCCAGCAGTTTATCCCATGTGGGACAGGGGGCCTTGGGGGAGACCCAGTACTTC. It translates to CASSLSHVGQGALGETQYF.

The genes are TRBV12-3 or TRBV12-4 and TRBJ2-7; tentative D call: TRBD1 (5 bases). V was trimmed by 3 bases and J by 5 bases, leaving 8 bases between them. This CDR3 has 12 residues. The CDR3 nucleotides are TGTGCCAGCAGTTTTAGGGGAAACGAGCAGTACTTC. Protein product: CASSFRGNEQYF.

The gene calls are TRBV28 and TRBJ1-6; maybe TRBD1 (6 bases). The ends were cut back, 5 bases at V and 7 bases at J, with 15 bases in the middle. CDR1 MDHEN and CDR2 SYDVKM come from the germline V gene. The CDR3 is 15 amino acids. In DNA form, the CDR3 reads TGTGCCAGCAGTCCAACTCAGGGGCCAAATTCACCCCTCCACTTT. This gives the protein CASSPTQGPNSPLHF.

The chain carries TRBV20-1 and TRBJ2-7; no definite D call. The germline V gene encodes CDR1 DFQATT and CDR2 SNEGSKA (reference sequence). The length of the CDR3 is 14 residues. The germline V and J ends were trimmed by 0 bases and 0 bases, with 9 bases remaining between them. The CDR3 sequence: CSARDLESSYEQYF. CDR3 nucleotides: TGCAGTGCTAGAGATCTAGAGAGCTCCTACGAGCAGTACTTC.

The chain is built from TRBV10-3 and TRBJ2-5, with a weak D call TRBD2 (6 bases). The germline V and J ends were trimmed by 8 bases and 3 bases, with 13 bases remaining between them. Looked up from germline, CDR1 is ENHRY and CDR2 is SYGVKD. This CDR3 has 13 residues. DNA of the CDR3: TGTGCCATCGGAGGGATTTGGAAAGAGACCCAGTACTTC. Its protein is CAIGGIWKETQYF.

The gene calls are TRBV6-5 and TRBJ1-6, with unresolved D. The CDR3 is 16 residues long. Trimming pared 0 bases from V and 3 bases from J, leaving 9 bases between. Germline assignment: CDR1 MNHEY and CDR2 SVGAGI. CDR3 amino acids: CASSYSSLVYNSPLHF. In DNA, the CDR3 is TGTGCCAGCAGTTACTCGAGCCTTGTCTATAATTCACCCCTCCACTTT.

The chain uses TRBV7-6 and TRBJ2-3, with D perhaps assigned TRBD1 or TRBD2 (5 bases each). In germline, CDR1 is SGHVS, CDR2 FNYEAQ. V was shortened by 5 bases and J by 1 base, with 10 bases between the two germline ends. The CDR3 consists of 14 residues. CDR3 sequence reads: CASSPWDRTDTQYF. The CDR3 region has the DNA TGTGCCAGCAGCCCCTGGGACCGCACAGATACGCAGTATTTT. The full variable domain, with the rest looked up from reference TRBV7-6 and TRBJ2-3, is GAGVSQSPRYKVTKRGQDVALRCDPISGHVSLYWYRQALGQGPEFLTYFNYEAQQDKSGLPNDRFSAERPEGSISTLTIQRTEQRDSAMYRCASSPWDRTDTQYFGPGTRLTVL.

The rearrangement joins TRBV7-9 to TRBJ2-5, with 8 nucleotides matching TRBD2. V trimming: 3 bases; J trimming: 5 bases; junction bases outside the gene matches: 5. Germline-derived CDR1 and CDR2 are SEHNR and FQNEAQ (reference sequence). This CDR3 is 14 amino acids long. The CDR3, as DNA: TGTGCCAGCAGCTTCCGGCGGGGGGCTGAGACCCAGTACTTC. Its protein product is CASSFRRGAETQYF. Combining the CDR3 with reference TRBV7-9 and TRBJ2-5 gives the whole variable domain DTGVSQNPRHKITKRGQNVTFRCDPISEHNRLYWYRQTLGQGPEFLTYFQNEAQLEKSRLLSDRFSAERPKGSFSTLEIQRTEQGDSAMYLCASSFRRGAETQYFGPGTRLLVL.

This chain uses TRBV3-1 with TRBJ2-5; TRBD2 matches at 10 bases. The CDR3 runs to 15 residues. CDR1 is LGHDT and CDR2 is YNNKEL in the germline V gene (reference sequence). V trimming: 4 bases; J trimming: 4 bases; junction bases outside the gene matches: 6. In DNA form, the CDR3 reads TGTGCCAGCAGCCCGGTAGCGGGAGGCGGAGAGACCCAGTACTTC. The encoded protein is CASSPVAGGGETQYF.

This sequence joins TRBV20-1 and TRBJ1-1; D not certain. CDR3 length equals 12 residues. In germline, CDR1 is DFQATT, CDR2 SNEGSKA (reference sequence). With 4 bases removed from V and 6 bases from J, the gap between germline ends came to 12 bases. For the CDR3, the DNA is TGCAGTGCTATCCCGAGGTACCCTGAAGCTTTCTTT. It specifies CSAIPRYPEAFF.

The chain uses TRBV28 and TRBJ1-5; maybe TRBD1 (6 bases). Germline CDR1 is MDHEN and CDR2 is SYDVKM. The CDR3 runs 15 residues. V lost 6 bases and J lost 3, with 15 bases in between. CDR3 coding DNA: TGTGCCAGCAGCGATTACAGGGAACCCAATCAGCCCCAGCATTTT. It yields the protein CASSDYREPNQPQHF. The full variable domain, with the rest looked up from reference TRBV28 and TRBJ1-5, is DVKVTQSSRYLVKRTGEKVFLECVQDMDHENMFWYRQDPGLGLRLIYFSYDVKMKEKGDIPEGYSVSREKKERFSLILESASTNQTSMYLCASSDYREPNQPQHFGDGTRLSIL.

V usage is TRBV20-1 and J usage is TRBJ1-6, with D tentatively TRBD1 (5 bases). The V gene lost 6 bases and the J gene lost 4 bases, with 16 bases spanning the gap. This CDR3 region has 15 residues. Germline V CDR1 and CDR2: DFQATT, SNEGSKA (reference sequence). CDR3 bases: TGCAGTGCCCCGACAGCTGAAGGTTATAATTCACCCCTCCACTTT. Its translation: CSAPTAEGYNSPLHF.

This chain links TRBV2 with TRBJ2-7; D is unclear. Looked up from germline, CDR1 is SNHLY and CDR2 is FYNNEI. The CDR3 has 13 residues. Trimming left V 3 bases short and J 2 bases short, with 8 bases between. The CDR3 protein is CASSEGGAYEQYF. CDR3 DNA: TGTGCCAGCAGTGAGGGTGGAGCCTACGAGCAGTACTTC.

V gene TRBV19 combines with J gene TRBJ1-5, with no clear D. Germline V gene data show CDR1 as LNHDA and CDR2 as SQIVND (reference sequence). V lost 6 bases and J lost 7, with 10 bases in between. The CDR3 runs to 12 residues. The CDR3: CASSNEVQPQHF. For the CDR3, the DNA is TGTGCCAGTAGCAATGAGGTGCAGCCCCAGCATTTT.

This rearrangement joins TRBV27 to TRBJ2-1; D uncertain. Trimming took 0 bases from V and 7 from J, leaving 10 bases between them. Per germline, CDR1 MNHEY and CDR2 SMNVEV (reference sequence). CDR3 size: 14 residues. The CDR3 nucleotides are TGTGCCAGCAGTTTATCGGCTCTGGAGAATGAGCAGTTCTTC. It yields the protein CASSLSALENEQFF.

V and J are TRBV4-1 and TRBJ1-6, with D unresolved. The V gene lost 1 base and the J gene lost 10 bases, with 5 bases spanning the gap. CDR3 size: 12 residues. Per germline, CDR1 MGHRA and CDR2 YSYEKL. As DNA, the CDR3 is TGCGCCAGCAGCCAAGGAGGGTCACCCCTCCACTTT. Amino acids: CASSQGGSPLHF.

The chain links TRBV27 to TRBJ2-1; D is unresolved. This CDR3 contains 15 residues. V lost 3 bases and J lost 0, with 9 bases in between. Looked up from germline, CDR1 is MNHEY and CDR2 is SMNVEV (reference sequence). DNA of the CDR3: TGTGCCAGCAGTTTGGGCTCGAGCTCCTACAATGAGCAGTTCTTC. As protein: CASSLGSSSYNEQFF.

This chain links TRBV4-3 with TRBJ2-3; unclear D gene. Germline values: CDR1 LGHNA, CDR2 YSLEER. The CDR3 loop spans 13 amino acids. The V end was cut by 3 bases, the J end by 3 bases, with 7 bases between. CDR3 nucleotide sequence: TGCGCCAGCAGCCAGGATGGTACAGATACGCAGTATTTT. Translation gives CASSQDGTDTQYF.

The chain recombines TRBV7-9 with TRBJ1-2; 7 positions agree with TRBD1. The germline CDR1 and CDR2 sequences are SEHNR and FQNEAQ (reference sequence). This CDR3 has 13 amino acids. The V gene end was trimmed by 5 bases and the J gene end by 8 bases; junction bases not matched to a gene: 8. The CDR3 reads CASSPRQGWGYTF. As DNA, the CDR3 is TGTGCCAGCAGCCCCCGACAGGGTTGGGGCTACACCTTC.

The rearrangement joins TRBV15 to TRBJ1-1; D is undetermined. Trimming removed 3 bases at V and 7 bases at J, with 21 bases between. The CDR3 runs 16 residues. Germline-derived CDR1 and CDR2 are LNHNV and YYDKDF (reference sequence). The DNA of the CDR3 is TGTGCCACCAGCAGGAGCAGAGGGCTCGAAAATGGTGAAGCTTTCTTT. It is translated as CATSRSRGLENGEAFF. Full variable domain (rest looked up from reference TRBV15 and TRBJ1-1): DAMVIQNPRYQVTQFGKPVTLSCSQTLNHNVMYWYQQKSSQAPKLLFHYYDKDFNNEADTPDNFQSRRPNTSFCFLDIRSPGLGDTAMYLCATSRSRGLENGEAFFGQGTRLTVV.

The chain links TRBV9 to TRBJ2-3; tentative D call: TRBD2 (6 bases). The CDR3 contains 14 residues. Trimming stripped 5 bases from V and 3 bases from J, with 13 bases between. CDR1 and CDR2 from the germline V gene are SGDLS and YYNGEE. Here the CDR3 DNA reads TGTGCCAGCAGGTCCGGGAGTGAGACAGATACGCAGTATTTT. Translating it yields CASRSGSETDTQYF.